Listed below are T cell receptor beta chains from one sample, sequenced in a study of shared T cell receptors in the human thymus. The protocol was immunoSEQ multiplex PCR, while the TCRdb copy is restricted to in-frame clones and leaves out a portion. The data contain about 660,000 clones, roughly 90% of them seen just once; the ten biggest clones take up around 0.0099%. This sample was also put to use in a study of human thymus T cells.

Sequenced: thymocytes. These receptors came from a boy under three years old with a congenital heart defect. The CDR3 runs from the conserved cysteine through the conserved F or W. D genes are given only for firm matches. A clone size is listed for some rows: how often the clone was seen (once, few, many), or a class if it is expanded.

v_gene: TRBV9
j_gene: TRBJ1-2
abundance: .
d_gene: TRBD1
CDR3nt: TGTGCCAGCAGCGGAACAGGGGTCTATGGCTACACCTTC
CDR3aa: CASSGTGVYGYTF

v_gene: TRBV20-1
j_gene: TRBJ2-5
abundance: .
d_gene: TRBD2
CDR3nt: TGCAGTGTACGGGAGGGAGAGACCCAGTACTTC
CDR3aa: CSVREGETQYF

v_gene: TRBV30
j_gene: TRBJ1-3
abundance: .
d_gene: .
CDR3nt: TGTGCCTGGAGTGTAACGGGGGGAAACACCATATATTTT
CDR3aa: CAWSVTGGNTIYF

v_gene: TRBV29-1
j_gene: TRBJ2-5
abundance: .
d_gene: .
CDR3nt: TGCAGCGTTGAACCCTATCAAGAGACCCAGTACTTC
CDR3aa: CSVEPYQETQYF

v_gene: TRBV4-3
j_gene: TRBJ2-5
abundance: few
d_gene: TRBD2
CDR3nt: TGCGCCAGCAGCCAAGATTTTCGCGTGACTAGCGGGAGTAAGACCCAGTACTTC
CDR3aa: CASSQDFRVTSGSKTQYF

v_gene: TRBV25-1
j_gene: TRBJ1-1
abundance: .
d_gene: TRBD1
CDR3nt: TGTGCCAGCGGGGACAGCACTGAAGCTTTCTTT
CDR3aa: CASGDSTEAFF

v_gene: TRBV28
j_gene: TRBJ2-1
abundance: .
d_gene: TRBD2
CDR3nt: TGTGCCAGCAGTACAGCCGGGACTAGAGTTTCCAATGAGCAGTTCTTC
CDR3aa: CASSTAGTRVSNEQFF

v_gene: TRBV27
j_gene: TRBJ2-1
abundance: .
d_gene: .
CDR3nt: TGTGCCAGCAGTTTAGGCACAGGAGCCTACAATGAGCAGTTCTTC
CDR3aa: CASSLGTGAYNEQFF

v_gene: TRBV5-5
j_gene: TRBJ1-1
abundance: .
d_gene: .
CDR3nt: TGTGCCAGCAGCTTGAGGGGGGAAGCTTTCTTT
CDR3aa: CASSLRGEAFF

v_gene: TRBV5-6
j_gene: TRBJ2-7
abundance: once
d_gene: .
CDR3nt: TGTGCCAGCAGCTTGGGGGAGCCCTACGAGCAGTACTTC
CDR3aa: CASSLGEPYEQYF

v_gene: TRBV2
j_gene: TRBJ2-5
abundance: few
d_gene: TRBD1
CDR3nt: TGTGCCAGCAGTGCCGGGGACAGGGGGCCCTTTAAAGAGACCCAGTACTTC
CDR3aa: CASSAGDRGPFKETQYF

v_gene: TRBV11-2
j_gene: TRBJ2-1
abundance: .
d_gene: TRBD2
CDR3nt: TGTGCCAGCAGCTTAGACAAAGGACTAGCGGGAGACAATGAGCAGTTCTTC
CDR3aa: CASSLDKGLAGDNEQFF

v_gene: TRBV4-3
j_gene: TRBJ2-7
abundance: .
d_gene: TRBD2
CDR3nt: TGCGCCAGCAGCCAAGATCTTGGACTAGCTCCCTACGAGCAGTACTTC
CDR3aa: CASSQDLGLAPYEQYF

v_gene: TRBV5-1
j_gene: TRBJ1-5
abundance: .
d_gene: .
CDR3nt: TGCGCCAGCAGCTTGGGACAGATCTCTAATAGCAATCAGCCCCAGCATTTT
CDR3aa: CASSLGQISNSNQPQHF

v_gene: TRBV1
j_gene: TRBJ2-7
abundance: .
d_gene: .
CDR3nt: TGCACCAGCAGCCAAGTTGGGACAGGGGACCGCGCCTACGAGCAGTACTTC
CDR3aa: CTSSQVGTGDRAYEQYF

v_gene: TRBV27
j_gene: TRBJ2-1
abundance: .
d_gene: TRBD2
CDR3nt: TGTGCCAGCAGTTTTCTGACTAGCGGGAGAGGCTCCAATGAGCAGTTCTTC
CDR3aa: CASSFLTSGRGSNEQFF

v_gene: TRBV28
j_gene: TRBJ2-7
abundance: .
d_gene: .
CDR3nt: TGTGCCAGCAGTTTCGAAGGAGACCCCTCCTACGAGCAGTACTTC
CDR3aa: CASSFEGDPSYEQYF

v_gene: TRBV19
j_gene: TRBJ2-7
abundance: .
d_gene: TRBD2
CDR3nt: TGTGCCAGTAGTCTAAAGCGGACTAGCGCCTCCTACGAGCAGTACTTC
CDR3aa: CASSLKRTSASYEQYF

v_gene: TRBV10-3
j_gene: TRBJ2-2
abundance: .
d_gene: TRBD2
CDR3nt: TGTGCCATCAGTGAGTCGGGACTAGCGGGATCGACGAACACCGGGGAGCTGTTTTTT
CDR3aa: CAISESGLAGSTNTGELFF

v_gene: TRBV11-3
j_gene: TRBJ2-7
abundance: .
d_gene: TRBD1
CDR3nt: TGTGCCAGCAGCTCCGACAGGGCCCTTTCCTACGAGCAGTACTTC
CDR3aa: CASSSDRALSYEQYF

v_gene: TRBV6-1
j_gene: TRBJ2-6
abundance: .
d_gene: .
CDR3nt: TGTGCCAGCAGTGAGAGGGGGGAGACAGGGTCCTCTGGGGCCAACGTCCTGACTTTC
CDR3aa: CASSERGETGSSGANVLTF

v_gene: TRBV4-3
j_gene: TRBJ2-7
abundance: .
d_gene: TRBD2
CDR3nt: TGCGCCAGCAGCCAAGCATGGACTAGCGGGAGGGCCTACGAGCAGTACTTC
CDR3aa: CASSQAWTSGRAYEQYF

v_gene: TRBV27
j_gene: TRBJ2-1
abundance: .
d_gene: TRBD1
CDR3nt: TGTGCCAGCTCTGACAGGGCCGGCGATGAGCAGTTCTTC
CDR3aa: CASSDRAGDEQFF

v_gene: TRBV5-4
j_gene: TRBJ2-3
abundance: .
d_gene: TRBD2
CDR3nt: TGTGCCAGCAGTTATCCGGGACTAGCGGGAGGGGAGCCAGATACGCAGTATTTT
CDR3aa: CASSYPGLAGGEPDTQYF

v_gene: TRBV5-6
j_gene: TRBJ1-6
abundance: once
d_gene: .
CDR3nt: TGTGCCAGCAGCTTAAGGCGGCAGGGTAATTCACCCCTCCACTTT
CDR3aa: CASSLRRQGNSPLHF

v_gene: TRBV19
j_gene: TRBJ2-2
abundance: .
d_gene: .
CDR3nt: TGTGCCAGTAGTATCCGGGGGACGAACACCGGGGAGCTGTTTTTT
CDR3aa: CASSIRGTNTGELFF

v_gene: TRBV6-5
j_gene: TRBJ1-1
abundance: .
d_gene: .
CDR3nt: TGTGCCAGCAGTGGGACCAGGGGACTAAACACTGAAGCTTTCTTT
CDR3aa: CASSGTRGLNTEAFF

v_gene: TRBV4-1
j_gene: TRBJ1-4
abundance: few
d_gene: TRBD1
CDR3nt: TGCGCCAGCAGCCAAGATGGGGACAGGGTTATGGGAAAACTGTTTTTT
CDR3aa: CASSQDGDRVMGKLFF

v_gene: TRBV7-9
j_gene: TRBJ1-5
abundance: .
d_gene: .
CDR3nt: TGTGCCAGCAGCCAGGGGAGGGTCCCTCAGCCCCAGCATTTT
CDR3aa: CASSQGRVPQPQHF

v_gene: TRBV29-1
j_gene: TRBJ2-7
abundance: .
d_gene: TRBD1
CDR3nt: TGCAGCGTTGGACAGGGGATTTCCTACGAGCAGTACTTC
CDR3aa: CSVGQGISYEQYF

v_gene: TRBV6-1
j_gene: TRBJ2-7
abundance: .
d_gene: .
CDR3nt: TGTGCCAGCAGTACTAGATCCTACGAGCAGTACTTC
CDR3aa: CASSTRSYEQYF

v_gene: TRBV29-1
j_gene: TRBJ2-7
abundance: .
d_gene: .
CDR3nt: TGCAGCGTTGAGGGCCGGGGAGAGCAGTACTTC
CDR3aa: CSVEGRGEQYF

v_gene: TRBV29-1
j_gene: TRBJ2-3
abundance: .
d_gene: TRBD2
CDR3nt: TGCAGCGTCGACGAGGGACTAGCGGGCAGCACAGATACGCAGTATTTT
CDR3aa: CSVDEGLAGSTDTQYF

v_gene: TRBV5-1
j_gene: TRBJ2-3
abundance: .
d_gene: .
CDR3nt: TGCGCCAGCAGCCTCTACCTGGAGGAAGATACGCAGTATTTT
CDR3aa: CASSLYLEEDTQYF

v_gene: TRBV10-3
j_gene: TRBJ2-3
abundance: .
d_gene: .
CDR3nt: TGTGCCATCAGCGAGTCGGGCCAGTGGGATACGCAGTATTTT
CDR3aa: CAISESGQWDTQYF

v_gene: TRBV5-4
j_gene: TRBJ2-1
abundance: .
d_gene: TRBD1
CDR3nt: TGTGCCAGCAGCTTGCAGGGGGAGAGGCACAATGAGCAGTTCTTC
CDR3aa: CASSLQGERHNEQFF

v_gene: TRBV4-2
j_gene: TRBJ2-2
abundance: .
d_gene: TRBD1
CDR3nt: TGTGCCAGCAGCCAAGAGGCTCAGGGGGCGAAAACCGGGGAGCTGTTTTTT
CDR3aa: CASSQEAQGAKTGELFF

v_gene: TRBV7-6
j_gene: TRBJ1-5
abundance: .
d_gene: TRBD1
CDR3nt: TGTGCCAGCAGCGCGGGGACAGGGAGGTCAGATCAGCCCCAGCATTTT
CDR3aa: CASSAGTGRSDQPQHF

v_gene: TRBV4-3
j_gene: TRBJ2-5
abundance: .
d_gene: TRBD2
CDR3nt: TGCGCCAGCAGCCAAGATCTCCCAGCGGGAGGGTTATGGGAGACCCAGTACTTC
CDR3aa: CASSQDLPAGGLWETQYF

v_gene: TRBV7-3
j_gene: TRBJ2-7
abundance: .
d_gene: TRBD2
CDR3nt: TGTGCCAGCAGCTTAAAGAAGGCCGGGACTAACCTCAAAGGGGAGCAGTACTTC
CDR3aa: CASSLKKAGTNLKGEQYF

v_gene: TRBV4-1
j_gene: TRBJ2-7
abundance: .
d_gene: TRBD2
CDR3nt: TGCGCCAGCAGTTCCGACGGTGTGAGCGGGAGCTCCTACGAGCAGTACTTC
CDR3aa: CASSSDGVSGSSYEQYF

v_gene: TRBV20-1
j_gene: TRBJ2-7
abundance: few
d_gene: .
CDR3nt: TGCAGTGCTAGTACAGGGAGCGAGCAGTACTTC
CDR3aa: CSASTGSEQYF

v_gene: TRBV5-4
j_gene: TRBJ2-2
abundance: .
d_gene: TRBD2
CDR3nt: TGTGCCAGCAGCGTCCGACTAGCGGGAGGTGGGGAGCTGTTTTTT
CDR3aa: CASSVRLAGGGELFF

v_gene: TRBV10-3
j_gene: TRBJ1-1
abundance: .
d_gene: .
CDR3nt: TGTGCCATCAGTCCCCGCGGGGATGAGACTGAAGCTTTCTTT
CDR3aa: CAISPRGDETEAFF

v_gene: TRBV7-9
j_gene: TRBJ2-7
abundance: .
d_gene: .
CDR3nt: TGTGCCAGCAGCGTTACAGGGCCTGTATCCTACGAGCAGTACTTC
CDR3aa: CASSVTGPVSYEQYF

v_gene: TRBV27
j_gene: TRBJ2-1
abundance: .
d_gene: .
CDR3nt: TGTGCCAGCAGTCGCCAAACACCCAAGCCAATCCTAGTTCCTGACTACAATGAGCAGTTCTTC
CDR3aa: CASSRQTPKPILVPDYNEQFF

v_gene: TRBV27
j_gene: TRBJ1-2
abundance: .
d_gene: TRBD1
CDR3nt: TGTGCCAGCAGTTTAGTCGGGACAGGTTATGGCTACACCTTC
CDR3aa: CASSLVGTGYGYTF

v_gene: TRBV5-1
j_gene: TRBJ2-2
abundance: .
d_gene: TRBD2
CDR3nt: TGCGCCAGCAGGGGGACTAGCGGGAGTCCGAGCACCGGGGAGCTGTTTTTT
CDR3aa: CASRGTSGSPSTGELFF

v_gene: TRBV7-9
j_gene: TRBJ2-7
abundance: .
d_gene: .
CDR3nt: TGTGCCAGCAGCGGGCCACGGGAGCACACCTCCACCTACGAGCAGTACTTC
CDR3aa: CASSGPREHTSTYEQYF

v_gene: TRBV5-4
j_gene: TRBJ1-2
abundance: once
d_gene: TRBD1
CDR3nt: TGTGCCAGCAGCCCTACCCGGGACAGGGAAGGATATGGCTACACCTTC
CDR3aa: CASSPTRDREGYGYTF

v_gene: TRBV5-5
j_gene: TRBJ2-7
abundance: .
d_gene: .
CDR3nt: TGTGCCAGCAGCCCCGGGACCTACGAGCAGTACTTC
CDR3aa: CASSPGTYEQYF

v_gene: TRBV18
j_gene: TRBJ1-2
abundance: .
d_gene: TRBD1
CDR3nt: TGTGCCAGCTCCCCGGGACAGGGATACTATGGCTACACCTTC
CDR3aa: CASSPGQGYYGYTF

v_gene: TRBV19
j_gene: TRBJ2-5
abundance: .
d_gene: TRBD2
CDR3nt: TGTGCCAGTAGTACCCTCACCCCTAGCGGGAGGGCCTCAGAGACCCAGTACTTC
CDR3aa: CASSTLTPSGRASETQYF

v_gene: TRBV14
j_gene: TRBJ2-5
abundance: .
d_gene: TRBD1
CDR3nt: TGTGCCAGCAGCCAAGGACAGGGCTGGTGGACCCAGTACTTC
CDR3aa: CASSQGQGWWTQYF

v_gene: TRBV18
j_gene: TRBJ2-7
abundance: .
d_gene: TRBD1
CDR3nt: TGTGCCAGCTCACCATACAGAGACAGGGGAAAATGCGAGCAGTACTTC
CDR3aa: CASSPYRDRGKCEQYF

v_gene: TRBV2
j_gene: TRBJ1-3
abundance: .
d_gene: .
CDR3nt: TGTGCCAGCAGTGAACCCCAGGGAAACACCATATATTTT
CDR3aa: CASSEPQGNTIYF